The 18 T cell receptor beta chains given below trace back to one sample, sequenced in a study of a mutant IDH1 vaccine in newly diagnosed glioma. Some clones are missing from TCRdb's copy, which holds only in-frame ones; the method was immunoSEQ multiplex PCR. The table lists around 60,000 clones, about four fifths of them singletons. These receptors have no known antigen. Time point reported: week 35, safety follow-up. It was 300 ug of mutant IDH1 20-mer peptide that made up each vaccine dose, given with topical imiquimod. The sequencing used PBMCs, collected from a glioma patient whose treatment included an IDH1 peptide vaccine. These receptors originate from a man aged 35-49 years with glioma.

The J gene is TRBJ2-6, the V gene TRBV7-9, with 7 bases aligning to TRBD1. Looked up from germline, CDR1 is SEHNR and CDR2 is FQNEAQ (reference sequence). The CDR3 sequence is 15 residues long. With 5 bases clipped from V and 0 bases from J, the junction kept 1 base outside the gene matches. Written as DNA, the CDR3 is TGTGCCAGCAGCCGACAGGGCTCTGGGGCCAACGTCCTGACTTTC. Translating it yields CASSRQGSGANVLTF.

The chain uses TRBV7-2 and TRBJ2-7, with TRBD2 matching 16 bases. Germline V gene lookup returns CDR1 SGHTA and CDR2 FQGNSA. J gave up 1 base and V 5 bases, and 5 bases lay outside the gene matches. The CDR3 totals 17 residues. As DNA, the CDR3 is TGTGCCAGCAGCCCCCTGGGACTAGCGGGGGGGTCCTACGAGCAGTACTTC. The encoded protein is CASSPLGLAGGSYEQYF.

The rearrangement joins TRBV5-1 to TRBJ1-4; 12 nucleotides align to TRBD1. The V gene's germline CDR1 is SGHRS and CDR2 YFSETQ. With V trimmed by 0 bases and J by 14 bases, 14 bases remained unmatched. There are 17 residues in the CDR3. DNA for the CDR3: TGCGCCAGCAGCTTGGAGCCCAGCGGGACAGGGGGCACTCGGCTGTTTTTT. Protein: CASSLEPSGTGGTRLFF.

The rearrangement links TRBV5-6 to TRBJ2-1; 13 bases match TRBD2. Germline CDR1 and CDR2: SGHDT and YYEEEE. After removal of 2 bases from V and 4 bases from J, the junction contained 3 bases not matched to a gene. This CDR3 spans 16 amino acids. The chain's CDR3 is CASSLPGLAGYNEQFF. CDR3 nucleotides: TGTGCCAGCAGCTTACCGGGACTAGCGGGGTACAATGAGCAGTTCTTC.

This chain connects TRBV11-2 to TRBJ2-3; a weak D match, TRBD2 (6 bases). With 4 bases removed from V and 2 bases from J, the gap between germline ends came to 16 bases. The CDR3 has 16 residues. CDR1 SGHAT and CDR2 FQNNGV come from the germline V gene. The CDR3 loop is CASSSTAGGVTDTQYF. The CDR3 region has the DNA TGTGCCAGCAGCTCCACGGCCGGGGGTGTCACAGATACGCAGTATTTT.

Comment on this clone: At one of its ends the junction is not consistent with the germline gene, which may arise from a read error. J is TRBJ1-1 and V is TRBV7-7; 7 bases are a match to TRBD1. The length of the CDR3 is 15 residues. Germline values: CDR1 SSHAT, CDR2 FNYEAQ (reference sequence). The CDR3 region is CASSPLDYRGTEAFF. In DNA, the CDR3 is TGTGCTAGCAGCCCCCTTGATTACAGGGGCACTGAAGCTTTCTTT.

On this clone itself: Other DNA variants within this sample encode the same CDR3. The chain is built from TRBV18 and TRBJ2-5; D is unresolved. The germline CDR1 and CDR2 sequences are KGHSH and LQKENI. The CDR3 is 11 amino acids. V lost 3 bases, J lost 5 bases, and 4 bases lay in between. CDR3 amino acids: CASSPGETQYF. The CDR3 DNA follows: TGTGCCAGCTCACCGGGCGAGACCCAGTACTTC.

This clone showed up just once. This chain links TRBV10-2 with TRBJ2-3; D remains unclear. In germline, CDR1 is WSHSY, CDR2 SAAADI. Trimming left V 5 bases short and J 4 bases short, with 7 bases between. The CDR3 runs 12 residues. In nucleotides, the CDR3 is TGCGCCAGCAGTTTGAAGGCAGATACGCAGTATTTT. This encodes CASSLKADTQYF.

The chain combines TRBV7-8 with TRBJ1-5, with D maybe TRBD1 (6 bases). Germline lookup yields CDR1 SGHVS and CDR2 FQNEAQ. The CDR3 contains 16 residues. V was shortened by 5 bases and J by 0 bases, with 14 bases between the two germline ends. CDR3 region: CASSPEDSLSNQPQHF. The CDR3 nucleotides read TGTGCCAGCAGCCCCGAGGACAGCCTTAGCAATCAGCCCCAGCATTTT.

The chain employs TRBV5-6 and TRBJ2-7, with 9 bases that match TRBD2. The CDR3 spans 15 residues. J was trimmed by 3 bases and V by 0 bases; bases with no gene match: 4. In germline, CDR1 is SGHDT, CDR2 YYEEEE. CDR3 in DNA: TGTGCCAGCAGCTTGGCCGGACTAGCGAACTACGAGCAGTACTTC. The encoded protein is CASSLAGLANYEQYF. Based on the CDR3 plus reference TRBV5-6 and TRBJ2-7, the full variable domain is DAGVTQSPTHLIKTRGQQVTLRCSPKSGHDTVSWYQQALGQGPQFIFQYYEEEERQRGNFPDRFSGHQFPNYSSELNVNALLLGDSALYLCASSLAGLANYEQYFGPGTRLTVT.

The V gene is TRBV5-4, the J gene TRBJ2-5; TRBD2 matches at 9 bases. The germline gives CDR1 SGHNT, CDR2 YYREEE (reference sequence). The CDR3 has 17 residues. V shed 0 bases and J 4 bases; nucleotides not matched to a gene: 10. CDR3 in amino acids: CASSLDGGRALGETQYF. CDR3 sequence (DNA): TGTGCCAGCAGCTTGGATGGCGGGAGGGCCTTGGGAGAGACCCAGTACTTC.

J is TRBJ2-2 and V is TRBV5-6; the D is unclear. Germline V lookup: CDR1 SGHDT, CDR2 YYEEEE. The V end lost 2 bases, the J end lost 1 base, and 6 bases lay between the germline ends. CDR3 length equals 14 residues. As DNA, the CDR3 is TGTGCCAGCAGCTTCGGACGGAACACCGGGGAGCTGTTTTTT. The encoded protein is CASSFGRNTGELFF.

Points on this clone: The same CDR3 can be traced to other DNA sequences in this sample. The J gene is TRBJ2-7, the V gene TRBV5-4; D remains ambiguous. CDR3 length: 12 residues. V lost 0 bases, J lost 3 bases, and 4 bases lay in between. Germline V gene data show CDR1 as SGHNT and CDR2 as YYREEE (reference sequence). The CDR3 region is CASSLGGYEQYF. The CDR3 bases are TGTGCCAGCAGCTTGGGGGGCTACGAGCAGTACTTC.

J is TRBJ2-6 and V is TRBV5-6; D remains ambiguous. The germline CDR1 and CDR2 sequences are SGHDT and YYEEEE. Trimming stripped 1 base from V and 0 bases from J, with 14 bases between. The CDR3 totals 18 residues. The CDR3 nucleotides are TGTGCCAGCAGCTTGAGTCGGGTTTTCACCTCTGGGGCCAACGTCCTGACTTTC. The encoded protein is CASSLSRVFTSGANVLTF. Complete variable domain (other parts from reference TRBV5-6 and TRBJ2-6): DAGVTQSPTHLIKTRGQQVTLRCSPKSGHDTVSWYQQALGQGPQFIFQYYEEEERQRGNFPDRFSGHQFPNYSSELNVNALLLGDSALYLCASSLSRVFTSGANVLTFGAGSRLTVL.

This clone came up once. The chain combines TRBV7-2 with TRBJ2-3; no firm D call. Per the germline V gene, CDR1 is SGHTA and CDR2 is FQGNSA. Trimming took off 0 bases at V and 3 bases at J, with 10 bases between the two ends. There are 15 residues in the CDR3. CDR3 nucleotides: TGTGCCAGCAGCTTAGCGGGCGAGAGGACAGATACGCAGTATTTT. Translation: CASSLAGERTDTQYF.

CDR3 bases: TGTGCCAGCAGTGAATATGGGTTCAATGAGCAGTTCTTC. Protein product: CASSEYGFNEQFF. J is TRBJ2-1 and V is TRBV6-1, with no clear D. The germline V and J ends were trimmed by 2 bases and 6 bases, with 8 bases remaining between them. This CDR3 contains 13 residues. Looked up from germline, CDR1 is MNHNS and CDR2 is SASEGT.

This clone has only one observation. Other DNA sequences of this sample code for an identical CDR3. The J gene is TRBJ2-7, the V gene TRBV15, with D perhaps TRBD1 (5 bases). V lost 1 base and J lost 2, with 12 bases in between. The CDR3 is made up of 15 amino acids. Per germline, CDR1 LNHNV and CDR2 YYDKDF (reference sequence). This CDR3 reads CATSRGGAGPYEQYF. The CDR3 DNA sequence: TGTGCCACCAGCAGAGGGGGTGCAGGGCCCTACGAGCAGTACTTC.

This rearrangement joins TRBV10-2 to TRBJ2-2; a possible D gene is TRBD1 (6 bases). This CDR3 contains 15 residues. V lost 9 bases to trimming and J lost 3 bases, with 17 bases between them. The V gene's germline CDR1 is WSHSY and CDR2 SAAADI. The CDR3 loop reads CASSAAGTYTGELFF. CDR3 nucleotide sequence: TGCGCCAGTTCGGCCGCCGGGACATACACCGGGGAGCTGTTTTTT.